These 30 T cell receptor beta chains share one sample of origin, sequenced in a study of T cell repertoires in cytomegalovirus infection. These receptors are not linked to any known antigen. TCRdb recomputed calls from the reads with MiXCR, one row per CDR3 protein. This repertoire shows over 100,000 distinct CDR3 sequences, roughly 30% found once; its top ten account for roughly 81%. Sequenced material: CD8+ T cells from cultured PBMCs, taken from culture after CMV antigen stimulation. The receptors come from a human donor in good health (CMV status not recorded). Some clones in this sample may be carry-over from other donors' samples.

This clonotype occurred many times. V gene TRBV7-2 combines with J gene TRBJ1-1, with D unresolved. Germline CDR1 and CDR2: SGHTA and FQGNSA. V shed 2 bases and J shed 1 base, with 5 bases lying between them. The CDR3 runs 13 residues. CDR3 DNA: TGTGCCAGCAGCTTAAATAGGAACACTGAAGCTTTCTTT. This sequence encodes CASSLNRNTEAFF.

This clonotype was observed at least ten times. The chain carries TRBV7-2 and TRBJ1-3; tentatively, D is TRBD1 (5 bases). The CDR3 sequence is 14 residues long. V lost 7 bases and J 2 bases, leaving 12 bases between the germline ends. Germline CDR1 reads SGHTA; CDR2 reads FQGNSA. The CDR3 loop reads CASTIRGTGNTIYF. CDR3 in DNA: TGTGCCAGCACGATAAGGGGAACTGGAAACACCATATATTTT.

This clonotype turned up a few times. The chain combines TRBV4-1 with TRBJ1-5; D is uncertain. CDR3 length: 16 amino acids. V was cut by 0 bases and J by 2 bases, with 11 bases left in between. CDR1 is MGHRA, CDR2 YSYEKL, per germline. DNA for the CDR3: TGCGCCAGCAGCCAAGATCTTCGGAGGGGCAATCAGCCCCAGCATTTT. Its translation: CASSQDLRRGNQPQHF.

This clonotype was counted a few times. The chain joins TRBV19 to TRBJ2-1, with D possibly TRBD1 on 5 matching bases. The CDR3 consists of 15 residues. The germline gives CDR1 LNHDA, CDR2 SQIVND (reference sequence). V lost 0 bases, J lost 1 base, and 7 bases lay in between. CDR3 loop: CASSIDRGSYNEQFF. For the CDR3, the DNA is TGTGCCAGTAGTATAGATAGGGGTTCCTACAATGAGCAGTTCTTC.

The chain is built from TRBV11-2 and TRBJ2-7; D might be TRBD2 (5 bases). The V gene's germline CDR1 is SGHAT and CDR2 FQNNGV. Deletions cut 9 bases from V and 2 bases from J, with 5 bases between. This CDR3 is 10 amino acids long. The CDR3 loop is CAREAYEQYF. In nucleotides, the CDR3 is TGTGCCAGGGAGGCCTACGAGCAGTACTTC.

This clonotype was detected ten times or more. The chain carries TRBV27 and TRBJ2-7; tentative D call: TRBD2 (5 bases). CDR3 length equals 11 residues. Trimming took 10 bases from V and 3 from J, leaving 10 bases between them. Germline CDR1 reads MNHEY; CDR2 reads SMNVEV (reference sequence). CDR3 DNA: TGTGCCACCGGACTTCTCTACGAGCAGTACTTC. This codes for CATGLLYEQYF.

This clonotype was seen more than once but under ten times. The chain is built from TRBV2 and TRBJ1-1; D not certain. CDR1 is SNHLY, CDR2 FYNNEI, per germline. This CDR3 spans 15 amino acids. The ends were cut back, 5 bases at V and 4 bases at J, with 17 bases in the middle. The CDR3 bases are TGTGCCAGCAGTCCCCCCGGGCCCCGTACCACTGAAGCTTTCTTT. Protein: CASSPPGPRTTEAFF.

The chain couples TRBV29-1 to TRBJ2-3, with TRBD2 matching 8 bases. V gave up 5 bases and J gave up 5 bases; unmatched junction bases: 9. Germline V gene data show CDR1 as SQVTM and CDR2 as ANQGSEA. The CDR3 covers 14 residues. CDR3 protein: CSVSSGGPQDTQYF. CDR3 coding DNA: TGCAGCGTTTCTTCGGGGGGGCCCCAAGATACGCAGTATTTT.

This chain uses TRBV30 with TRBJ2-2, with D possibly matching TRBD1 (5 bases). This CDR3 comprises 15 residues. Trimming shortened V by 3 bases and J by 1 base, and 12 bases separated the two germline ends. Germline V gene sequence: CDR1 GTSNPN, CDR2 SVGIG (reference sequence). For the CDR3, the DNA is TGTGCCTGGAGGGACACCAGGGAGAACACCGGGGAGCTGTTTTTT. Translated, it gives CAWRDTRENTGELFF.

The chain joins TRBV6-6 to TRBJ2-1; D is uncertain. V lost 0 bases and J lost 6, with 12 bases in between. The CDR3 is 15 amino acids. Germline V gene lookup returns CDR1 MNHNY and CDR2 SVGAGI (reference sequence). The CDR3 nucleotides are TGTGCCAGCAGTTACTCATTGGCAGTCTTCAATGAGCAGTTCTTC. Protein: CASSYSLAVFNEQFF.

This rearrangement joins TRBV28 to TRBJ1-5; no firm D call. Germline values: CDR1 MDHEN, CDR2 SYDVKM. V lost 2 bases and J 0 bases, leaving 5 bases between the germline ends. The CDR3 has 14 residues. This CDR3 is CASSLDDSNQPQHF. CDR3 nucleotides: TGTGCCAGCAGTTTAGATGATAGCAATCAGCCCCAGCATTTT.

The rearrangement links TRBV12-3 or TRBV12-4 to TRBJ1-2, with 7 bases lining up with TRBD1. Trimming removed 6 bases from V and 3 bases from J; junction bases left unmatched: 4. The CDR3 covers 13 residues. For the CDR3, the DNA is TGTGCCAGCAGAGAGACAGGGTACTATGGCTACACCTTC. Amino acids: CASRETGYYGYTF.

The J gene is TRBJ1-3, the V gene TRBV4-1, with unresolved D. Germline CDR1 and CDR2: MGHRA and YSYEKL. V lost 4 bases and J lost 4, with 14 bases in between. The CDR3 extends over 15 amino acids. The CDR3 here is CASSPQLGAGNTIYF. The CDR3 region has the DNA TGCGCCAGCAGCCCGCAGTTGGGTGCGGGAAACACCATATATTTT.

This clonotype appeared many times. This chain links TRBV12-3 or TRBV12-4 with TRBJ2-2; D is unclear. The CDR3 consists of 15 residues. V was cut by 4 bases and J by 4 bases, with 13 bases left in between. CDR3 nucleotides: TGTGCCAGCAGTTCCTATTTCGGGTCCACCGGGGAGCTGTTTTTT. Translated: CASSSYFGSTGELFF.

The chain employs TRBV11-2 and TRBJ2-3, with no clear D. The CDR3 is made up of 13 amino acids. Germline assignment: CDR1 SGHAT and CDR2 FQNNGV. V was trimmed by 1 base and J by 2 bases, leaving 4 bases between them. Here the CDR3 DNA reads TGTGCCAGCAGCTTAGCTGTCACAGATACGCAGTATTTT. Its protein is CASSLAVTDTQYF.

CDR3 protein: CASSAEGAREQYF. CDR3 DNA sequence: TGTGCCAGCAGTGCAGAGGGGGCGCGAGAGCAGTACTTC. The chain joins TRBV7-9 to TRBJ2-7; TRBD1 agrees at 7 bases. With 6 bases clipped from V and 7 bases from J, the junction kept 9 bases outside the gene matches. The CDR3 is 13 residues long. Looked up from germline, CDR1 is SEHNR and CDR2 is FQNEAQ (reference sequence).

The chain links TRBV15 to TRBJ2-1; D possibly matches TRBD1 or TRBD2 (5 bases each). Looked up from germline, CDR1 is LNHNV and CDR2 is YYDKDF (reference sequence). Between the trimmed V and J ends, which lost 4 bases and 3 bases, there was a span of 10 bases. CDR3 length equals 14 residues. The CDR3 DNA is TGTGCCACCAGCACGGGGCAGAGCTACAATGAGCAGTTCTTC. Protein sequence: CATSTGQSYNEQFF.

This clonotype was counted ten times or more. The CDR3 region is CASSFASGDTGELFF. The CDR3 DNA is TGTGCCAGCAGCTTCGCTAGCGGGGACACCGGGGAGCTGTTTTTT. The gene calls are TRBV11-1 and TRBJ2-2; 9 bases align to TRBD2. The length of the CDR3 is 15 residues. V gave up 3 bases and J gave up 3 bases; unmatched junction bases: 2. Germline CDR1 is SGHAT and CDR2 is FQDESV (reference sequence).

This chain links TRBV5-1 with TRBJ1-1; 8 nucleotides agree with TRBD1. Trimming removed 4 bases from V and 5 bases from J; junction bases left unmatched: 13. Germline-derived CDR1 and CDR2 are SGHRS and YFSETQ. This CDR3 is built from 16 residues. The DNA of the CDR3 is TGCGCCAGCAGCGCCTGGACAGGGCAGGAAAAAACTGAAGCTTTCTTT. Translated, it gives CASSAWTGQEKTEAFF.

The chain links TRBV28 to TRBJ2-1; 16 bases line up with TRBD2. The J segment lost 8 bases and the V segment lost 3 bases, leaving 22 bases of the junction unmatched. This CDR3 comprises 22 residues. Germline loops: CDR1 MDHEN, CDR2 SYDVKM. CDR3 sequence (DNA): TGTGCCAGCAGTTTCGACCTGACCGGGACTAGCGGGGGGGCCGAAATCGAGGATGAGCAGTTCTTC. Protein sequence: CASSFDLTGTSGGAEIEDEQFF.

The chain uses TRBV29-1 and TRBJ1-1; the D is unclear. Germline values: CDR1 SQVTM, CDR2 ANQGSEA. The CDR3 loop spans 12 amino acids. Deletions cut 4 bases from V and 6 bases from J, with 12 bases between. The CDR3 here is CSVAPGRPEAFF. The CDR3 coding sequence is TGCAGCGTTGCACCCGGAAGACCTGAAGCTTTCTTT.

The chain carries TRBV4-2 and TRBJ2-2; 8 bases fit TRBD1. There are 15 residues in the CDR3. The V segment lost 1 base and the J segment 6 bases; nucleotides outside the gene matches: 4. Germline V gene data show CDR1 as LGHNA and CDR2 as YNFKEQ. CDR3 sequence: CASSQVMDRAGELFF. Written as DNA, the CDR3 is TGTGCCAGCAGCCAAGTCATGGACAGGGCCGGGGAGCTGTTTTTT.

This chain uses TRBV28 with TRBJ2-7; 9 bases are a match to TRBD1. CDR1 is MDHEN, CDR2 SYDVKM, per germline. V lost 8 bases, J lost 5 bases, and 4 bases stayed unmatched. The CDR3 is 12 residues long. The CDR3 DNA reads TGTGCCAGCGCCGACAGGGGGGACGAGCAGTACTTC. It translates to CASADRGDEQYF.

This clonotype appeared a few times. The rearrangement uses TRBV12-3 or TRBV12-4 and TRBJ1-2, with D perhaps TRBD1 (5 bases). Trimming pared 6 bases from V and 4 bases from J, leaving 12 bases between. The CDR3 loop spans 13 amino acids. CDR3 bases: TGTGCCAGCAGCCAGGGATGGGGCTATGGCTACACCTTC. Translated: CASSQGWGYGYTF.

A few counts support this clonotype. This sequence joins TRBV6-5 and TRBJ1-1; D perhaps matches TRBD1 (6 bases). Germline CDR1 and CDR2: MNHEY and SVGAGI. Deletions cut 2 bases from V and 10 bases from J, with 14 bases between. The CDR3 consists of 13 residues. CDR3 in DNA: TGTGCCAGCAGTTACGTGGGGGCACTTGGAGCTTTCTTT. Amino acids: CASSYVGALGAFF.

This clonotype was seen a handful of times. The CDR3 DNA reads as TGTGCCAGCAGCCTAGCGGGGCTTAGCACAGATACGCAGTATTTT. It specifies CASSLAGLSTDTQYF. This rearrangement joins TRBV12-3 or TRBV12-4 to TRBJ2-3, with 9 bases fitting TRBD2. V dropped 6 bases and J dropped 0; count of bases not matched to a gene: 4. The CDR3 is 15 amino acids.

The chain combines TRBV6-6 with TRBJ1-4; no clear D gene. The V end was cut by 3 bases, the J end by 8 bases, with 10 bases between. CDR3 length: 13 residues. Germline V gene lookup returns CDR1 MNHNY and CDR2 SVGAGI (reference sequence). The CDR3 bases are TGTGCCAGCAGTTATGTGGGAACCGAAAAACTGTTTTTT. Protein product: CASSYVGTEKLFF.

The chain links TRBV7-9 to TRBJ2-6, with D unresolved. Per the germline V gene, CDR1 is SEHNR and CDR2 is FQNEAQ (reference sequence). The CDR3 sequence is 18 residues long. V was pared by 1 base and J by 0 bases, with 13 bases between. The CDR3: CASSLDLVPFSGANVLTF. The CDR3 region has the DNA TGTGCCAGCAGCTTAGATCTGGTCCCCTTCTCTGGGGCCAACGTCCTGACTTTC. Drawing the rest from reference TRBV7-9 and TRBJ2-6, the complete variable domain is DTGVSQNPRHKITKRGQNVTFRCDPISEHNRLYWYRQTLGQGPEFLTYFQNEAQLEKSRLLSDRFSAERPKGSFSTLEIQRTEQGDSAMYLCASSLDLVPFSGANVLTFGAGSRLTVL.

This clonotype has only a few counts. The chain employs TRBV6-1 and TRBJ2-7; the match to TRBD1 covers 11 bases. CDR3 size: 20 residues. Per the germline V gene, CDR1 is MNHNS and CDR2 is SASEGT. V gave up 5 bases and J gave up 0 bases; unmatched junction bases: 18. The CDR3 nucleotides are TGTGCCAGCAGTTCGGGACAGGGGGGAAGAGTACCCAGATTCTCCTACGAGCAGTACTTC. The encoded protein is CASSSGQGGRVPRFSYEQYF.

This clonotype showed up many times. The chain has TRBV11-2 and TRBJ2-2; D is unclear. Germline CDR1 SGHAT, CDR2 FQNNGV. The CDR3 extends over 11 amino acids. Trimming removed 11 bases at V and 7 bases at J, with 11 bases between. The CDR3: CAGDAYGELFF. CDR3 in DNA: TGTGCCGGGGATGCCTACGGGGAGCTGTTTTTT.